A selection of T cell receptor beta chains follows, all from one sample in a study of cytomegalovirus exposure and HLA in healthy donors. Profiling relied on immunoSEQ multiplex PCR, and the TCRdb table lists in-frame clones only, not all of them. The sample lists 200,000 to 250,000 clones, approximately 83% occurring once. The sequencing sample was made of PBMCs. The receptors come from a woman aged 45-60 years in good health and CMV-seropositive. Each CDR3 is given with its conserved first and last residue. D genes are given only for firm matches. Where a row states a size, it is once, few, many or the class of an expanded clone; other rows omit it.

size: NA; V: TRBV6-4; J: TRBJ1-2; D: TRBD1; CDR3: CARWTGKRIYGYTF; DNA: TGTGCCAGGTGGACAGGGAAGCGAATCTATGGCTACACCTTC
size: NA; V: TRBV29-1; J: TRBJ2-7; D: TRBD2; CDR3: CSVEGIAGGPPYGEQYF; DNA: TGCAGCGTTGAAGGTATAGCGGGGGGCCCACCTTATGGTGAGCAGTACTTC
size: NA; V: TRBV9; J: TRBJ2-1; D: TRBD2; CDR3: CASSVGGGGYNEQFF; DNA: TGTGCCAGCAGCGTAGGGGGCGGGGGATACAATGAGCAGTTCTTC
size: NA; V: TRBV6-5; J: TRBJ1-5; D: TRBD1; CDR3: CASSRQGGNQPQHF; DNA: TGTGCCAGCAGTCGTCAGGGGGGCAATCAGCCCCAGCATTTT
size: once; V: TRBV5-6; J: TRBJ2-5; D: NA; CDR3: CASSPLGGQETQYF; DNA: TGTGCCAGCAGCCCCTTGGGCGGGCAAGAGACCCAGTACTTC
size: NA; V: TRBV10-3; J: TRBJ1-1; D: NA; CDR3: CAISETTVNTEAFF; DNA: TGTGCCATCAGTGAGACTACGGTGAACACTGAAGCTTTCTTT
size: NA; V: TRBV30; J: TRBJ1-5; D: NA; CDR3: CAWNGGLSQPQHF; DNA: TGTGCCTGGAACGGGGGGCTAAGTCAGCCCCAGCATTTT
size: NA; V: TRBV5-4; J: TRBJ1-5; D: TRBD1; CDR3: CASSQGQGESQPQHF; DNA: TGTGCCAGCAGCCAGGGACAGGGTGAGAGTCAGCCCCAGCATTTT
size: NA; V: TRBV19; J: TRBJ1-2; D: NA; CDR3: CASSTQQGNYGYTF; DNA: TGTGCCAGTAGTACACAACAGGGAAACTATGGCTACACCTTC
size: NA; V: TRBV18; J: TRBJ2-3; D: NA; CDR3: CASSPQVSRVTDTQYF; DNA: TGTGCCAGCTCACCACAGGTTTCGAGGGTCACAGATACGCAGTATTTT
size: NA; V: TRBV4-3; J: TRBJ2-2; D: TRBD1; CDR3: CASSHNDGTAAGELFF; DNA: TGCGCCAGCAGCCACAACGACGGGACAGCGGCCGGGGAGCTGTTTTTT
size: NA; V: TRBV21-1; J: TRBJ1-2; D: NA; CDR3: CASSGPCTHEYPTSYGYTF; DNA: TGTGCCAGCAGCGGGCCATGCACGCACGAGTACCCAACCTCATATGGCTACACCTTC
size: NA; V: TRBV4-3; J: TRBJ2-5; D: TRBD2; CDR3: CASSPRGSGDSQETQYF; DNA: TGCGCCAGCAGCCCGAGGGGTAGCGGGGATTCCCAAGAGACCCAGTACTTC
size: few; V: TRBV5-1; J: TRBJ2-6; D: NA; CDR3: CASSLVRAGANVLTF; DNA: TGCGCCAGCAGCCTAGTTCGAGCCGGGGCCAACGTCCTGACTTTC
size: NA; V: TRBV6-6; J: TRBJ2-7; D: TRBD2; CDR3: CATILSREAGEQYF; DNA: TGTGCCACAATACTCTCTCGGGAGGCAGGCGAGCAGTACTTC
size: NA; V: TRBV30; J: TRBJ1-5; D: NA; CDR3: CAWSPYSNQPQHF; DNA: TGTGCCTGGAGTCCCTACAGCAATCAGCCCCAGCATTTT
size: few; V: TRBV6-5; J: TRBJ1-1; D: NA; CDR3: CASSKQGSTEAFF; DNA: TGTGCCAGCAGTAAGCAGGGGTCCACTGAAGCTTTCTTT
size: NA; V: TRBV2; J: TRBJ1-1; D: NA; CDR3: CASNPTRNTEAFF; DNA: TGTGCCAGCAATCCGACAAGGAACACTGAAGCTTTCTTT
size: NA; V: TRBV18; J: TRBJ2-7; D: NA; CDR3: CASSPLGTQGSYEQYF; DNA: TGTGCCAGCTCACCGCTTGGGACTCAGGGATCCTACGAGCAGTACTTC
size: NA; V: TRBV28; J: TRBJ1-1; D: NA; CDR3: CASSFRVGTEAFF; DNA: TGTGCCAGCAGTTTCAGGGTAGGTACTGAAGCTTTCTTT
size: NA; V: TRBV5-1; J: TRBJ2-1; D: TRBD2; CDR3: CASSLDPSGGDSYNEQFF; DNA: TGCGCCAGCAGCTTGGACCCTAGCGGGGGGGACTCCTACAATGAGCAGTTCTTC
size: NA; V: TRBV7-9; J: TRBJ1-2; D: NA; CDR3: CASSWLGRNYGYTF; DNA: TGTGCCAGCAGCTGGCTCGGGAGAAACTATGGCTACACCTTC
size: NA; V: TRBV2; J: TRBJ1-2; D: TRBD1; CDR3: CASDPGQGYGYTF; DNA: TGTGCCAGCGACCCCGGACAGGGGTATGGCTACACCTTC
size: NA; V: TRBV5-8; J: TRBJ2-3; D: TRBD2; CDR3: CASSKGLRYVADTQYF; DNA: TGTGCCAGCAGCAAGGGACTACGATACGTCGCAGATACGCAGTATTTT
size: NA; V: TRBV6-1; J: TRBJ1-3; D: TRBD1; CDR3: CASIAGQMNTIYF; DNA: TGTGCCAGCATAGCGGGACAGATGAACACCATATATTTT
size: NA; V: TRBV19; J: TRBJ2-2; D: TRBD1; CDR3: CASSMRGDRGPSNTGELFF; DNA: TGTGCCAGTAGTATGAGGGGGGACAGGGGGCCTAGCAACACCGGGGAGCTGTTTTTT